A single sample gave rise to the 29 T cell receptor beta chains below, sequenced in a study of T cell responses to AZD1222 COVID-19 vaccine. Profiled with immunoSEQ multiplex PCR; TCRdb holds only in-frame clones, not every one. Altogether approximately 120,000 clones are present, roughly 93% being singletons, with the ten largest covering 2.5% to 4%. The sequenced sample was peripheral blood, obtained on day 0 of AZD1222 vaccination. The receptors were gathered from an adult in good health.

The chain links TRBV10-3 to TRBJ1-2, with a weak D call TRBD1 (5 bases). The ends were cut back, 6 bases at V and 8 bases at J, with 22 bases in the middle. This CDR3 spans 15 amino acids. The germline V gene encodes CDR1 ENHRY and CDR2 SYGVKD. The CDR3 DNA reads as TGTGCCATCAGCAATGCCGGGACGGCTAATGAGGGCTACACCTTC. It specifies CAISNAGTANEGYTF.

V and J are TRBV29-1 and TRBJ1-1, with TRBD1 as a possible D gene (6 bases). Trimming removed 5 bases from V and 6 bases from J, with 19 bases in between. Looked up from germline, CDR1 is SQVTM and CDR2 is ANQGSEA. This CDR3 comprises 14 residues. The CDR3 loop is CSVLETGRSPEAFF. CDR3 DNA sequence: TGCAGCGTTCTTGAAACAGGGAGATCTCCTGAAGCTTTCTTT.

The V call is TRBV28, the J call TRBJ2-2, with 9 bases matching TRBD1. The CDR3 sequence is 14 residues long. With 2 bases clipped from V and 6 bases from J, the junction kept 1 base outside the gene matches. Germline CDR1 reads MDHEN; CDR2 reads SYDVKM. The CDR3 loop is CASSLRQGAGELFF. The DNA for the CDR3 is TGTGCCAGCAGTTTAAGACAGGGGGCCGGGGAGCTGTTTTTT.

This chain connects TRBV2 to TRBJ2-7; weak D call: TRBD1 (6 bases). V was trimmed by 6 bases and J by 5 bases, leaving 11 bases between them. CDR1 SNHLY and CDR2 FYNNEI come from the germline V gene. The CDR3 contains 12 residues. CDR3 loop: CASSQTGNEQYF. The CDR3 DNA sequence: TGTGCCAGCAGCCAGACAGGAAACGAGCAGTACTTC.

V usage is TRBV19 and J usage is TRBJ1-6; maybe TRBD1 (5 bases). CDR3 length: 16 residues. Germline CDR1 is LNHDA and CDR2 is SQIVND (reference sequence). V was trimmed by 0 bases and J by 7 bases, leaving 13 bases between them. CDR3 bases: TGTGCCAGTAGTATAGATTCCGGGGCGCGGAATTCACCCCTCCACTTT. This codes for CASSIDSGARNSPLHF.

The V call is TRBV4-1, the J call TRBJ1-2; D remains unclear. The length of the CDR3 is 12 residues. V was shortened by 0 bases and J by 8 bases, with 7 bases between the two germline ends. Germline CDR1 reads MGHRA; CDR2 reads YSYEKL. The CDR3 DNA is TGCGCCAGCAGCCAAGAACATGGGGGCTACACCTTC. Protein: CASSQEHGGYTF.

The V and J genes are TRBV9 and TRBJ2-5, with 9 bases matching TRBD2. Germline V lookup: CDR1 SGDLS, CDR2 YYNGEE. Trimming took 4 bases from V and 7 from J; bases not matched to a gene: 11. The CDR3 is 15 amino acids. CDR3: CASSLLAGARVTQYF. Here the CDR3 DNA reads TGTGCCAGCAGCCTGTTAGCGGGAGCAAGAGTGACCCAGTACTTC.

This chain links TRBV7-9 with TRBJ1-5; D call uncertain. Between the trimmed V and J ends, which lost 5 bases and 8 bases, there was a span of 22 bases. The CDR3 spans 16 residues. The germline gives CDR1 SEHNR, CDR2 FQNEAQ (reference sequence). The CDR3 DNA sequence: TGTGCCAGCAGCCAACGCGGAGATTCCCCTAAGGAGCCCCAGCATTTT. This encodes CASSQRGDSPKEPQHF.

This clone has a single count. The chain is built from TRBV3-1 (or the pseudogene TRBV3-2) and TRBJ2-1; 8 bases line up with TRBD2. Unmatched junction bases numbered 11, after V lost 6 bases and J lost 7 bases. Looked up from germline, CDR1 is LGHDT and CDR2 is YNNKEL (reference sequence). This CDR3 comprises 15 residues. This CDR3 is CASRGRAGVQNEQFF. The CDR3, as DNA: TGTGCCAGCAGGGGGCGAGCGGGAGTTCAAAATGAGCAGTTCTTC.

CDR3 sequence reads: CASSSGLAGERTDTQYF. Written as DNA, the CDR3 is TGTGCCAGCAGTTCTGGACTAGCGGGTGAGAGGACAGATACGCAGTATTTT. The chain recombines TRBV6-9 with TRBJ2-3; 11 positions match TRBD2. This CDR3 has 17 amino acids. The ends lost 4 bases at V and 3 bases at J; junction bases unmatched: 9. Per the germline V gene, CDR1 is MNHGY and CDR2 is SVAAGI.

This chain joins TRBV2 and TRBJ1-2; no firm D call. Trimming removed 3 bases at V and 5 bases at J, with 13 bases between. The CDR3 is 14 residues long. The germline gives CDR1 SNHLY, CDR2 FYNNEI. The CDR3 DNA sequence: TGTGCCAGCAGTGAGGCAGCCTCCAATTATGGCTACACCTTC. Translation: CASSEAASNYGYTF.

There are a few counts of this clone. The CDR3 sequence is CASSLGQRKGGYTF. DNA for the CDR3: TGTGCCAGCAGCTTGGGACAGAGAAAGGGTGGCTACACCTTC. This chain connects TRBV5-4 to TRBJ1-2; a possible D gene is TRBD1 (5 bases). V lost 0 bases and J 7 bases, leaving 13 bases between the germline ends. Germline CDR1 and CDR2: SGHNT and YYREEE (reference sequence). CDR3 length equals 14 residues. Together with reference TRBV5-4 and TRBJ1-2, the CDR3 gives the full variable domain: ETGVTQSPTHLIKTRGQQVTLRCSSQSGHNTVSWYQQALGQGPQFIFQYYREEENGRGNFPPRFSGLQFPNYSSELNVNALELDDSALYLCASSLGQRKGGYTFGSGTRLTVV.

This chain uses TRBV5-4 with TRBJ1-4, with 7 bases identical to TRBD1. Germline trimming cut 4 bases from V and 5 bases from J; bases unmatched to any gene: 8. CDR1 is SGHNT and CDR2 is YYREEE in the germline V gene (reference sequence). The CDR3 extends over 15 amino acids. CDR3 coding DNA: TGTGCCAGCAGCGGTCCGGGACAGAACAATGAAAAACTGTTTTTT. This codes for CASSGPGQNNEKLFF.

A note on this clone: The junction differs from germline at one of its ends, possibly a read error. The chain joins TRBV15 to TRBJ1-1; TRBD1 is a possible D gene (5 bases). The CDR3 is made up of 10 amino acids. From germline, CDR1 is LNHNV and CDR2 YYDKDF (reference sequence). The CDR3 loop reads CATSRAGELF. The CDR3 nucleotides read TGTGCCACCAGCAGAGCGGGGGAACTCTTT.

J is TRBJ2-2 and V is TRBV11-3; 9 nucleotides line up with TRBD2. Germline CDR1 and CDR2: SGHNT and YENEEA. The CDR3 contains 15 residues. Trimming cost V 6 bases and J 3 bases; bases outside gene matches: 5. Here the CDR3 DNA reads TGTGCCAGCAGTTTGGCGGGAGGGGACACCGGGGAGCTGTTTTTT. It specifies CASSLAGGDTGELFF.

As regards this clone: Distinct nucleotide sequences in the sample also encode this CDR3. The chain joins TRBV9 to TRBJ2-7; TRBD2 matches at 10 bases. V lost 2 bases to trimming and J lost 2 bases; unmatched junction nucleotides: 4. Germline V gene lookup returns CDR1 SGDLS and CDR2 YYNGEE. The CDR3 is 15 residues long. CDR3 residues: CASSVGAGGPYEQYF. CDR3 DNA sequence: TGTGCCAGCAGCGTGGGAGCGGGAGGGCCCTACGAGCAGTACTTC.

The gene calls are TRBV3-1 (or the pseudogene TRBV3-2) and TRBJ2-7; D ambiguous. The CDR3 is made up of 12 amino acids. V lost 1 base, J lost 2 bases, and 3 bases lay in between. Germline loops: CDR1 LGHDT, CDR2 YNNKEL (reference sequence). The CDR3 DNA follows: TGTGCCAGCAGCCAAGGTCCCTACGAGCAGTACTTC. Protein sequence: CASSQGPYEQYF.

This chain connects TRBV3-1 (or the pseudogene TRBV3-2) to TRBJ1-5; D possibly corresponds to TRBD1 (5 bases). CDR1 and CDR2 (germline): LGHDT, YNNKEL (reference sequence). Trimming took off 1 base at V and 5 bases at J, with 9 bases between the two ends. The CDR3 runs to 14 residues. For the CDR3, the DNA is TGTGCCAGCAGCCAAGGCAGGGTTGATCAGCCCCAGCATTTT. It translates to CASSQGRVDQPQHF.

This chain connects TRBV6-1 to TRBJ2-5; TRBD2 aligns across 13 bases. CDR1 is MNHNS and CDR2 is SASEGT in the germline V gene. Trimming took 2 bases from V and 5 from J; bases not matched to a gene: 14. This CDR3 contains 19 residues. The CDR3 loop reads CASSESDRRTSGSRETQYF. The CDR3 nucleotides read TGTGCCAGCAGTGAATCAGATCGCCGGACTAGCGGGAGTCGGGAGACCCAGTACTTC.

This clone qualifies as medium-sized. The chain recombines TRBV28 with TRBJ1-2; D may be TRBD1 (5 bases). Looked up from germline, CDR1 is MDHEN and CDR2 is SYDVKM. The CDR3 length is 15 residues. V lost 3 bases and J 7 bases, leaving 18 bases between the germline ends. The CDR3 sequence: CASSLGPRGKGGYTF. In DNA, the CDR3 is TGTGCCAGCAGTTTGGGGCCAAGGGGTAAAGGTGGCTACACCTTC.

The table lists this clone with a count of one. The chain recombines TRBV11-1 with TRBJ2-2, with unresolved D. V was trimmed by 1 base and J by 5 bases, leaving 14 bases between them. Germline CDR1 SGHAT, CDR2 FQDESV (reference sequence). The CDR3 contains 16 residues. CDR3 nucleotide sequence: TGTGCCAGCAGCTTAGATATGGTGGTGAGAACCGGGGAGCTGTTTTTT. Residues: CASSLDMVVRTGELFF.

The DNA of the CDR3 is TGTGCCAGCAGCGTTAATCAGGGGGCGGTTCAGCCCCAGCATTTT. Encoded protein: CASSVNQGAVQPQHF. V is TRBV6-5 and J is TRBJ1-5; TRBD1 matches 8 bases. Trimming cost V 6 bases and J 6 bases; bases outside gene matches: 10. This CDR3 has 15 residues. The germline V gene has CDR1 MNHEY and CDR2 SVGAGI.

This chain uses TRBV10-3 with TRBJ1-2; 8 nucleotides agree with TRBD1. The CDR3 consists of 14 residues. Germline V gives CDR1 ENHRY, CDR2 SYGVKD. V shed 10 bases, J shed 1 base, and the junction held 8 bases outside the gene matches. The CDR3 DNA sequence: TGTGCCAGCGAACAGGGGGTCGGTAACTATGGCTACACCTTC. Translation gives CASEQGVGNYGYTF.

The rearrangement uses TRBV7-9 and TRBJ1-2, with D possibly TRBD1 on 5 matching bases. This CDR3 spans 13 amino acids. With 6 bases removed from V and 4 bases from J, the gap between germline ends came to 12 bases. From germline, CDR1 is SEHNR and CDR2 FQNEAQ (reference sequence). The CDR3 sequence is CASSPPGGYGYTF. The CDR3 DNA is TGTGCCAGCAGTCCCCCCGGGGGCTATGGCTACACCTTC. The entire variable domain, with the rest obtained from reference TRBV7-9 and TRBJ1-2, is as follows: DTGVSQNPRHKITKRGQNVTFRCDPISEHNRLYWYRQTLGQGPEFLTYFQNEAQLEKSRLLSDRFSAERPKGSFSTLEIQRTEQGDSAMYLCASSPPGGYGYTFGSGTRLTVV.

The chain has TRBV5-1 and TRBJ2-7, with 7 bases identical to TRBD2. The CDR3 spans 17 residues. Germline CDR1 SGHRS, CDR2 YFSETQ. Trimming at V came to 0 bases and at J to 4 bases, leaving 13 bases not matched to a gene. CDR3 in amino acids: CASSLAIRGDRGYEQYF. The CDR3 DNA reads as TGCGCCAGCAGCTTGGCCATCCGGGGGGACCGGGGATACGAGCAGTACTTC.

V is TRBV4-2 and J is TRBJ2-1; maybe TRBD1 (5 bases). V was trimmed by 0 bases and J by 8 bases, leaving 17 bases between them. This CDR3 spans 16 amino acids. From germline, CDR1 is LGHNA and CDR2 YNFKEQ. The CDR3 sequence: CASSQDEVGLGDEQFF. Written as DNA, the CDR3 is TGTGCCAGCAGCCAAGATGAGGTGGGGTTAGGGGATGAGCAGTTCTTC.

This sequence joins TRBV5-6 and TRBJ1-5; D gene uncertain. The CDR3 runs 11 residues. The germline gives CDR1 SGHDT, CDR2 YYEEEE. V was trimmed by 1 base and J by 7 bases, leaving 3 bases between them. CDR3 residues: CASSLRQPQHF. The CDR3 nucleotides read TGTGCCAGCAGCTTGAGGCAGCCCCAGCATTTT.

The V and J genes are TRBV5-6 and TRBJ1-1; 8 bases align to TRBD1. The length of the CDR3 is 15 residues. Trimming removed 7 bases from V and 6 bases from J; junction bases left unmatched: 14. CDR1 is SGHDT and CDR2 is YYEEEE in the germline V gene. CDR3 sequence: CASGLTTTGDSEAFF. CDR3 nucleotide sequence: TGTGCCAGCGGACTCACTACGACAGGGGACTCTGAAGCTTTCTTT.

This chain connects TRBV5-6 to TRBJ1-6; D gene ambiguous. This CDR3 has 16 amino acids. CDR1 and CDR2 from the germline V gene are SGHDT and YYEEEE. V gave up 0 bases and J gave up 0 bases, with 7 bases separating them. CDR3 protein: CASSLDPASYNSPLHF. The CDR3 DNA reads TGTGCCAGCAGCTTGGACCCAGCCTCCTATAATTCACCCCTCCACTTT.